The 15 T cell receptor beta chains presented below share a single source sample, sequenced in a study of TIL therapy for anti-PD-1-resistant metastatic lung cancer. Sequencing used immunoSEQ v3. Using immunoSEQ multiplex PCR, the repertoire was profiled, and TCRdb retains in-frame clones only, with some absent. The sample contains about 45,000 clones, roughly 85% of which appear only once. Time point described: pre-treatment sample, taken before nivolumab and TIL therapy. This specimen consisted of blood, obtained at baseline. All receptors come from a man between 65 and 85 years old with non-small cell lung cancer.

This chain uses TRBV6-5 with TRBJ2-5; D unresolved. The end of the DNA is better explained by TRBJ2-7, so the J call may be wrong. The CDR3 length is 15 residues. CDR1 and CDR2 from the germline V gene are MNHEY and SVGAGI. The CDR3 here is CASSYSAQYSYEQYF. CDR3 in DNA: TGTGCCAGCAGTTACTCAGCTCAGTACTCCTACGAGCAGTACTTC.

The chain is built from TRBV18 and TRBJ1-6, with 10 positions matching TRBD1. CDR3 length: 20 residues. The V gene end was trimmed by 5 bases and the J gene end by 0 bases; junction bases not matched to a gene: 13. In germline, CDR1 is KGHSH, CDR2 LQKENI. The CDR3 reads CASSTLETGGLSSYNSPLHF. The CDR3 bases are TGTGCCAGCTCAACACTCGAGACAGGGGGCTTGAGCTCCTATAATTCACCCCTCCACTTT.

This rearrangement joins TRBV30 to TRBJ1-1, with D hard to call. CDR3 length: 16 amino acids. Germline assignment: CDR1 GTSNPN and CDR2 SVGIG (reference sequence). V gave up 0 bases and J gave up 0 bases, with 14 bases separating them. The CDR3 loop is CAWSVGGRPLNTEAFF. The CDR3 DNA reads TGTGCCTGGAGTGTAGGAGGTCGACCTTTGAACACTGAAGCTTTCTTT.

J is TRBJ1-1 and V is TRBV28, with D perhaps matching TRBD1 (5 bases). CDR3 length equals 15 residues. Germline V lookup: CDR1 MDHEN, CDR2 SYDVKM. V lost 3 bases to trimming and J lost 6 bases, with 17 bases between them. The CDR3 loop reads CASSFSLTVGSEAFF. In DNA form, the CDR3 reads TGTGCCAGCAGTTTCTCCCTGACAGTTGGTTCTGAAGCTTTCTTT.

V is TRBV7-2 and J is TRBJ2-2; D is undetermined. Between the trimmed V and J ends, which lost 2 bases and 7 bases, there was a span of 11 bases. CDR3 length: 14 amino acids. The germline V gene has CDR1 SGHTA and CDR2 FQGNSA. The CDR3 loop reads CASSLNRAGGELFF. CDR3 DNA: TGTGCCAGCAGCTTAAATAGGGCCGGCGGGGAGCTGTTTTTT.

The genes are TRBV5-1 and TRBJ2-5, with D tentatively TRBD2 (6 bases). V lost 4 bases and J 7 bases, leaving 17 bases between the germline ends. This CDR3 is 14 amino acids long. Germline V CDR1 and CDR2: SGHRS, YFSETQ. DNA of the CDR3: TGCGCCAGCAGCGAAGCAGTGGCGGAGGGGACCCAGTACTTC. Protein sequence: CASSEAVAEGTQYF.

To note about this clone: At one of its ends the junction is not consistent with the germline gene, which may arise from a read error. V is TRBV2 and J is TRBJ1-1; unclear D gene. Germline V CDR1 and CDR2: SNHLY, FYNNEI. The CDR3 runs 12 residues. DNA for the CDR3: TGTGCCAGCAGCGAAGGGAACACTGAAGCTTTCTTT. Translation gives CASSEGNTEAFF.

This chain joins TRBV7-9 and TRBJ2-2; D is unclear. The CDR3 has 15 residues. V lost 4 bases to trimming and J lost 5 bases, with 14 bases between them. Germline CDR1 is SEHNR and CDR2 is FQNEAQ (reference sequence). The CDR3 DNA reads TGTGCCAGCAGCTCTATCGGGCCCGGGACCGGGGAGCTGTTTTTT. Protein product: CASSSIGPGTGELFF. Full variable domain (outside the CDR3, taken from reference TRBV7-9 and TRBJ2-2): DTGVSQNPRHKITKRGQNVTFRCDPISEHNRLYWYRQTLGQGPEFLTYFQNEAQLEKSRLLSDRFSAERPKGSFSTLEIQRTEQGDSAMYLCASSSIGPGTGELFFGEGSRLTVL.

V is TRBV6-4 and J is TRBJ1-2, with 8 bases fitting TRBD1. The CDR3 is made up of 14 amino acids. Germline V CDR1 and CDR2: MRHNA, SNTAGT. The V segment lost 1 base and the J segment 6 bases; nucleotides outside the gene matches: 4. The CDR3 nucleotides read TGTGCCAGCAGTGACTGGAACAGGGGGGATGGCTACACCTTC. Amino acid sequence: CASSDWNRGDGYTF.

The chain joins TRBV29-1 to TRBJ2-6; tentatively, D is TRBD1 or TRBD2 (5 bases each). The germline V gene has CDR1 SQVTM and CDR2 ANQGSEA. Trimming cost V 7 bases and J 4 bases, with 11 bases left between them. The CDR3 sequence is 13 residues long. CDR3 DNA sequence: TGCAGCGCGAGGGGTCGCGGGGCCAACGTCCTGACTTTC. Translated: CSARGRGANVLTF.

The J gene is TRBJ1-4, the V gene TRBV7-2; a possible D gene is TRBD1 (5 bases). The CDR3 is 16 amino acids. Trimming removed 5 bases from V and 8 bases from J, with 21 bases in between. CDR1 SGHTA and CDR2 FQGNSA come from the germline V gene. The CDR3 protein is CASSPGRGDMGEKLFF. CDR3 DNA sequence: TGTGCCAGCAGCCCCGGGAGGGGAGACATGGGCGAAAAACTGTTTTTT.

The V and J genes are TRBV29-1 and TRBJ2-2; D remains ambiguous. Trimming removed 3 bases at V and 2 bases at J, with 1 base between. CDR3 size: 11 residues. The germline V gene encodes CDR1 SQVTM and CDR2 ANQGSEA. CDR3 residues: CSVDNTGELFF. For the CDR3, the DNA is TGCAGCGTTGATAACACCGGGGAGCTGTTTTTT.

The V and J genes are TRBV9 and TRBJ2-3; D unclear. Trimming took 3 bases from V and 6 from J, leaving 8 bases between them. Germline CDR1 reads SGDLS; CDR2 reads YYNGEE. The CDR3 runs 12 residues. The CDR3 reads CASSARSDTQYF. In DNA, the CDR3 is TGTGCCAGCAGCGCGAGATCTGATACGCAGTATTTT. Looking up the rest from reference TRBV9 and TRBJ2-3 gives the full variable domain: DSGVTQTPKHLITATGQRVTLRCSPRSGDLSVYWYQQSLDQGLQFLIQYYNGEERAKGNILERFSAQQFPDLHSELNLSSLELGDSALYFCASSARSDTQYFGPGTRLTVL.

The chain carries TRBV6-1 and TRBJ2-1; 8 positions agree with TRBD2. Unmatched junction bases numbered 8, after V lost 4 bases and J lost 3 bases. CDR1 MNHNS and CDR2 SASEGT come from the germline V gene. The CDR3 contains 16 residues. The CDR3 nucleotides are TGTGCCAGCAGTGCTGGGGGGGCGGGAGGCTACAATGAGCAGTTCTTC. Residues: CASSAGGAGGYNEQFF.

The chain combines TRBV27 with TRBJ2-1; D gene ambiguous. Trimming removed 6 bases at V and 6 bases at J, with 12 bases between. The germline V gene encodes CDR1 MNHEY and CDR2 SMNVEV (reference sequence). The CDR3 consists of 13 residues. Here the CDR3 DNA reads TGTGCCAGCAGGCCAGCCGACGCCAATGAGCAGTTCTTC. Translating it yields CASRPADANEQFF.